Below, 29 T cell receptor beta chains from the same sample are listed, as sequenced in a study of Tregs in tolerant kidney transplant recipients. The method was immunoSEQ multiplex PCR; TCRdb's version includes in-frame clones alone and lacks a portion of them. The table includes roughly 99,000 clones, 93% detected once. The material was CD4+ T cells from blood, obtained before the transplant. These receptors all stem from a human donor who received a combined kidney and bone marrow transplant.

The chain carries TRBV29-1 and TRBJ2-2; a weak D match, TRBD1 (5 bases). There are 17 residues in the CDR3. V was clipped by 7 bases and J by 2 bases, with 23 bases between them. Germline V gene data show CDR1 as SQVTM and CDR2 as ANQGSEA. As DNA, the CDR3 is TGCAGCGCCGATTTCAAACCGGACATAAAAAACACCGGGGAGCTGTTTTTT. Translation gives CSADFKPDIKNTGELFF.

J is TRBJ2-1 and V is TRBV5-1; D is unclear. With 4 bases removed from V and 6 bases from J, the gap between germline ends came to 14 bases. Germline-derived CDR1 and CDR2 are SGHRS and YFSETQ. CDR3 length: 14 amino acids. The CDR3 spells CASSPPPSVNEQFF. CDR3 DNA: TGCGCCAGCAGCCCCCCACCCAGCGTCAATGAGCAGTTCTTC.

This clone has only one observation. DNA for the CDR3: TGTGCCAGCATTGGGGGGAGCGGGGGGCCATACAATGAGCAGTTCTTC. It translates to CASIGGSGGPYNEQFF. The gene calls are TRBV2 and TRBJ2-1; TRBD2 agrees at 9 bases. This CDR3 comprises 16 residues. Germline V gives CDR1 SNHLY, CDR2 FYNNEI. The trim removed 7 bases at V and 4 bases at J, leaving 11 bases unmatched.

A single count supports this clone. The CDR3 spells CASSLMRDLKHTEAFF. In nucleotides, the CDR3 is TGTGCCAGCAGCTTAATGCGAGATCTAAAGCACACTGAAGCTTTCTTT. The chain joins TRBV11-2 to TRBJ1-1; D not resolved. Trimming removed 2 bases at V and 3 bases at J, with 16 bases between. CDR1 and CDR2 from the germline V gene are SGHAT and FQNNGV. CDR3 length: 16 residues.

The chain combines TRBV5-1 with TRBJ2-5; 9 nucleotides agree with TRBD2. CDR1 and CDR2 from the germline V gene are SGHRS and YFSETQ. V lost 6 bases to trimming and J lost 2 bases; unmatched junction nucleotides: 2. CDR3 length: 13 residues. The CDR3 spells CASKREVQETQYF. Written as DNA, the CDR3 is TGCGCCAGCAAGCGGGAGGTACAAGAGACCCAGTACTTC. Based on the CDR3 plus reference TRBV5-1 and TRBJ2-5, the full variable domain is KAGVTQTPRYLIKTRGQQVTLSCSPISGHRSVSWYQQTPGQGLQFLFEYFSETQRNKGNFPGRFSGRQFSNSRSEMNVSTLELGDSALYLCASKREVQETQYFGPGTRLLVL.

This clone was counted once. The V gene is TRBV5-1, the J gene TRBJ2-2; maybe TRBD2 (5 bases). V lost 5 bases to trimming and J lost 3 bases, with 14 bases between them. Germline CDR1 and CDR2: SGHRS and YFSETQ. This CDR3 is built from 15 residues. In DNA form, the CDR3 reads TGCGCCAGCAGATGGGATCCGCGGGACACCGGGGAGCTGTTTTTT. As protein: CASRWDPRDTGELFF. The full variable domain, rest sourced from reference TRBV5-1 and TRBJ2-2, is KAGVTQTPRYLIKTRGQQVTLSCSPISGHRSVSWYQQTPGQGLQFLFEYFSETQRNKGNFPGRFSGRQFSNSRSEMNVSTLELGDSALYLCASRWDPRDTGELFFGEGSRLTVL.

On this clone itself: This sample also contains other DNA sequences that code for the same CDR3. CDR3 coding DNA: TGTGCCAGCAGCAGACACGGGACTAGCGGGAGTTACGAGCAGTACTTC. This encodes CASSRHGTSGSYEQYF. V gene TRBV11-3 combines with J gene TRBJ2-7; 14 nucleotides match TRBD2. The J segment lost 4 bases and the V segment lost 5 bases, leaving 7 bases of the junction unmatched. Germline-derived CDR1 and CDR2 are SGHNT and YENEEA. The CDR3 spans 16 residues. The full variable domain, rest sourced from reference TRBV11-3 and TRBJ2-7, is EAGVVQSPRYKIIEKKQPVAFWCNPISGHNTLYWYLQNLGQGPELLIRYENEEAVDDSQLPKDRFSAERLKGVDSTLKIQPAELGDSAVYLCASSRHGTSGSYEQYFGPGTRLTVT.

The chain uses TRBV5-6 and TRBJ1-5; 9 nucleotides align to TRBD1. The CDR3 sequence is 15 residues long. Germline V gene sequence: CDR1 SGHDT, CDR2 YYEEEE. V lost 3 bases, J lost 5 bases, and 6 bases stayed unmatched. The CDR3 is CASSSQQGADQPQHF. DNA for the CDR3: TGTGCCAGCAGCTCGCAACAGGGGGCGGATCAGCCCCAGCATTTT.

The chain is built from TRBV5-8 and TRBJ2-5; D might be TRBD1 (6 bases). The CDR3 has 14 residues. CDR1 SGHTS and CDR2 YDEGEE come from the germline V gene. The germline V and J ends were trimmed by 6 bases and 3 bases, with 15 bases remaining between them. CDR3 sequence: CASTLGDTKETQYF. The CDR3 DNA sequence: TGTGCCAGCACCTTAGGGGACACCAAAGAGACCCAGTACTTC.

CDR3 region: CASGNGGGQETQYF. The CDR3 region has the DNA TGTGCCAGTGGGAATGGAGGTGGGCAAGAGACCCAGTACTTC. J is TRBJ2-5 and V is TRBV19, with a weak D call TRBD2 (5 bases). The V end lost 8 bases, the J end lost 2 bases, and 15 bases lay between the germline ends. Germline values: CDR1 LNHDA, CDR2 SQIVND (reference sequence). The CDR3 runs 14 residues.

The chain recombines TRBV30 with TRBJ2-3; D is perhaps TRBD2 (5 bases). The CDR3 runs to 13 residues. Trimming removed 5 bases from V and 2 bases from J, with 11 bases in between. CDR1 is GTSNPN and CDR2 is SVGIG in the germline V gene (reference sequence). The chain's CDR3 is CAWQAVDTDTQYF. CDR3 bases: TGTGCCTGGCAAGCGGTAGACACAGATACGCAGTATTTT.

This clone was counted once. The chain combines TRBV4-2 with TRBJ2-7, with D possibly matching TRBD1 (6 bases). CDR3 size: 13 residues. The V end lost 4 bases, the J end lost 4 bases, and 11 bases lay between the germline ends. Germline V gene sequence: CDR1 LGHNA, CDR2 YNFKEQ. Here the CDR3 reads CASSPRQEYEQYF. DNA of the CDR3: TGTGCCAGCAGCCCCCGACAGGAATACGAGCAGTACTTC.

J is TRBJ1-2 and V is TRBV7-9; D remains ambiguous. Trimming removed 5 bases at V and 1 base at J, with 8 bases between. Germline V CDR1 and CDR2: SEHNR, FQNEAQ (reference sequence). The CDR3 has 13 amino acids. CDR3 in DNA: TGTGCCAGCAGCGCCGGGGTTAACTATGGCTACACCTTC. Encoded protein: CASSAGVNYGYTF. Using reference TRBV7-9 and TRBJ1-2 for the parts outside the CDR3, the full variable domain is DTGVSQNPRHKITKRGQNVTFRCDPISEHNRLYWYRQTLGQGPEFLTYFQNEAQLEKSRLLSDRFSAERPKGSFSTLEIQRTEQGDSAMYLCASSAGVNYGYTFGSGTRLTVV.

This chain joins TRBV27 and TRBJ2-2; 8 bases agree with TRBD1. The junction had 10 bases not matched to a gene; V was cut back by 6 bases and J by 7 bases. Germline assignment: CDR1 MNHEY and CDR2 SMNVEV (reference sequence). The CDR3 extends over 15 amino acids. In nucleotides, the CDR3 is TGTGCCAGCAGACTCGGACAGGGTCCGAACGGGGAGCTGTTTTTT. Translated, it gives CASRLGQGPNGELFF.

The V and J genes are TRBV25-1 and TRBJ1-3; D call uncertain. The CDR3 runs to 14 residues. Germline CDR1 and CDR2: MGHDK and SYGVNS. V was shortened by 3 bases and J by 0 bases, with 6 bases between the two germline ends. The CDR3 loop reads CASSESYSGNTIYF. CDR3 DNA: TGTGCCAGCAGTGAGTCCTACTCTGGAAACACCATATATTTT.

The genes are TRBV10-2 and TRBJ2-7, with 11 bases matching TRBD1. V shed 4 bases, J shed 1 base, and the junction held 6 bases outside the gene matches. The CDR3 contains 16 residues. CDR1 and CDR2 from the germline V gene are WSHSY and SAAADI. CDR3 DNA sequence: TGCGCCAGCAGTGGGAGTGGACAGGGGGCTTCCTACGAGCAGTACTTC. It specifies CASSGSGQGASYEQYF.

The V and J genes are TRBV30 and TRBJ2-1; TRBD2 agrees at 10 bases. Trimming at V came to 0 bases and at J to 0 bases, leaving 11 bases not matched to a gene. This CDR3 spans 19 amino acids. Germline CDR1 is GTSNPN and CDR2 is SVGIG (reference sequence). The CDR3 nucleotides read TGTGCCTGGAGTGTAATTAGCGGGGGGAGACAGAGCTCCTACAATGAGCAGTTCTTC. Translated: CAWSVISGGRQSSYNEQFF. Full variable domain (rest looked up from reference TRBV30 and TRBJ2-1): SQTIHQWPATLVQPVGSPLSLECTVEGTSNPNLYWYRQAAGRGLQLLFYSVGIGQISSEVPQNLSASRPQDRQFILSSKKLLLSDSGFYLCAWSVISGGRQSSYNEQFFGPGTRLTVL.

The gene calls are TRBV19 and TRBJ1-3; D ambiguous. CDR1 and CDR2 (germline): LNHDA, SQIVND (reference sequence). The length of the CDR3 is 16 residues. Between the trimmed V and J ends, which lost 3 bases and 4 bases, there was a span of 16 bases. The CDR3 DNA sequence: TGTGCCAGTAGTATCAATGTACGAGCGAGGGGAAACACCATATATTTT. Its translation: CASSINVRARGNTIYF.

The chain uses TRBV7-3 and TRBJ2-2, with unresolved D. Trimming took off 2 bases at V and 2 bases at J, with 6 bases between the two ends. Germline CDR1 is SGHTA and CDR2 is FQGTGA. The CDR3 totals 14 residues. CDR3 coding DNA: TGTGCCAGCAGCTTAGGGCTAAACACCGGGGAGCTGTTTTTT. Its translation is CASSLGLNTGELFF.

The chain joins TRBV6-1 to TRBJ2-3, with 7 bases matching TRBD1. Germline V CDR1 and CDR2: MNHNS, SASEGT. V gave up 4 bases and J gave up 8 bases; unmatched junction bases: 15. The CDR3 loop spans 16 amino acids. CDR3 loop: CASSVTWDSAPLTQYF. As DNA, the CDR3 is TGTGCCAGCAGTGTAACATGGGACAGCGCGCCTCTTACGCAGTATTTT.

The CDR3 nucleotides read TGTGCCAGCAGCCATCGGGGTAGCGGCCCCACAGGAACGCAGTATTTT. Translation: CASSHRGSGPTGTQYF. The J gene is TRBJ2-3, the V gene TRBV9, with D possibly matching TRBD2 (6 bases). V was shortened by 4 bases and J by 9 bases, with 24 bases between the two germline ends. The CDR3 loop spans 16 amino acids. The germline CDR1 and CDR2 sequences are SGDLS and YYNGEE.

The DNA of the CDR3 is TGCGCCAGCAGCCCTCGGGGTAGGGGGATGGCAAAGACCCAGTACTTC. Its translation is CASSPRGRGMAKTQYF. The chain employs TRBV4-3 and TRBJ2-5; possibly TRBD1 for D (6 bases). This CDR3 has 16 amino acids. Trimming removed 4 bases from V and 6 bases from J, with 21 bases in between. Germline V lookup: CDR1 LGHNA, CDR2 YSLEER.

V gene TRBV28 combines with J gene TRBJ2-7; TRBD1 is a possible D gene (6 bases). The CDR3 consists of 15 residues. The germline V gene has CDR1 MDHEN and CDR2 SYDVKM. Trimming removed 5 bases from V and 4 bases from J, with 18 bases in between. As DNA, the CDR3 is TGTGCCAGCAGTCCCCCGACAGGTTCCCCTTACGAGCAGTACTTC. Translated: CASSPPTGSPYEQYF.

This sequence joins TRBV5-1 and TRBJ1-4; 7 bases are a match to TRBD1. The CDR3 length is 18 residues. Germline CDR1 SGHRS, CDR2 YFSETQ. V trimming: 0 bases; J trimming: 12 bases; junction bases outside the gene matches: 20. CDR3 sequence reads: CASSLGLTGAPRNWELFF. In DNA form, the CDR3 reads TGCGCCAGCAGCTTGGGGCTAACAGGGGCCCCTAGGAATTGGGAACTGTTTTTT.

This clone occurred once. CDR3 amino acids: CASSLVEGIGNIQYF. CDR3 coding DNA: TGCGCCAGCAGCTTGGTGGAGGGGATCGGAAACATTCAGTACTTC. The chain combines TRBV5-1 with TRBJ2-4, with a tentative D call TRBD2 (6 bases). This CDR3 has 15 residues. V lost 0 bases to trimming and J lost 6 bases, with 13 bases between them. CDR1 and CDR2 from the germline V gene are SGHRS and YFSETQ.

This sequence joins TRBV19 and TRBJ2-1; TRBD1 aligns across 8 bases. Germline lookup yields CDR1 LNHDA and CDR2 SQIVND (reference sequence). This CDR3 has 15 amino acids. V shed 6 bases and J 5 bases; nucleotides not matched to a gene: 9. CDR3 region: CASSHPRGPHNEQFF. Here the CDR3 DNA reads TGTGCCAGTAGCCACCCCAGGGGGCCTCACAATGAGCAGTTCTTC.

The chain links TRBV9 to TRBJ2-5, with 7 bases fitting TRBD1. Germline lookup yields CDR1 SGDLS and CDR2 YYNGEE. The CDR3 length is 14 residues. V dropped 4 bases and J dropped 1; count of bases not matched to a gene: 4. The CDR3 DNA reads as TGTGCCAGCAGCTTAGGACAGGCCCAAGAGACCCAGTACTTC. Amino acids: CASSLGQAQETQYF. The variable domain in full, with the rest retrieved from reference TRBV9 and TRBJ2-5, is DSGVTQTPKHLITATGQRVTLRCSPRSGDLSVYWYQQSLDQGLQFLIQYYNGEERAKGNILERFSAQQFPDLHSELNLSSLELGDSALYFCASSLGQAQETQYFGPGTRLLVL.

J is TRBJ1-1 and V is TRBV7-2, with 7 positions matching TRBD1. Germline CDR1 is SGHTA and CDR2 is FQGNSA. The CDR3 loop spans 12 amino acids. V lost 5 bases and J lost 7; bases outside the gene matches: 4. The CDR3 bases are TGTGCCAGCAGCCTTCGACAGGGTGAAGCTTTCTTT. Protein sequence: CASSLRQGEAFF.

The gene calls are TRBV4-1 and TRBJ2-7, with 10 bases fitting TRBD1. J was trimmed by 9 bases and V by 4 bases; bases with no gene match: 15. Germline lookup yields CDR1 MGHRA and CDR2 YSYEKL. This CDR3 comprises 16 residues. The chain's CDR3 is CASSLLPGQGRGGQYF. The CDR3 nucleotides are TGCGCCAGCAGCCTGCTCCCGGGACAGGGGAGGGGGGGGCAGTACTTC.